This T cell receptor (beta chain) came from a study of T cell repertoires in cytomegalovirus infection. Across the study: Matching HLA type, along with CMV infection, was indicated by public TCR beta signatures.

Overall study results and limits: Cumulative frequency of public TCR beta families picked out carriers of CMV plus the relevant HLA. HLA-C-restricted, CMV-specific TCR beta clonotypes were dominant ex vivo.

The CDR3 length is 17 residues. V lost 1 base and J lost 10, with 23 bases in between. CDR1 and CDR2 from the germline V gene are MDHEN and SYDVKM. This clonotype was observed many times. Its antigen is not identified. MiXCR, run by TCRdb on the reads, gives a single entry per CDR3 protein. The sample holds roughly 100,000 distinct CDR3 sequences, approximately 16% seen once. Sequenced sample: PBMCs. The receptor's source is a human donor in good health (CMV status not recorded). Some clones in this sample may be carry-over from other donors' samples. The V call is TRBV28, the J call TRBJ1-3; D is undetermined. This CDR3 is CASSLSGLGSGGETIYF. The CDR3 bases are TGTGCCAGCAGTTTATCCGGTCTTGGGTCGGGCGGAGAGACCATATATTTT.